Reported below is one T cell receptor (beta chain). This entry comes from a study of blood T cell repertoires in COVID-19. Trimming shortened V by 5 bases and J by 10 bases, and 27 bases separated the two germline ends. This CDR3 region has 17 residues. The germline gives CDR1 SEHNR, CDR2 FQNEAQ (reference sequence). Clones were sequenced by immunoSEQ multiplex PCR, and TCRdb holds only the in-frame ones, with some missing. The sample contains tens of thousands of clones, about four fifths of which appear only once. This receptor was obtained from a woman aged 50 to 60 with active or convalescent COVID-19. Sequenced input: peripheral blood. This chain joins TRBV7-9 and TRBJ2-1, with TRBD2 as a possible D gene (7 bases). CDR3 sequence (DNA): TGTGCCAGCAGCCCTGGGGGGGGGCTTGGGAAAGAGCGCGAGCAGTTCTTC. Amino acids: CASSPGGGLGKEREQFF.